This is a list of T cell receptor beta chains from one sample in a study of blood T cell repertoires in COVID-19. Here immunoSEQ multiplex PCR was the method, and the copy in TCRdb shows in-frame clones only, minus some. The sample has 150,000 or so clones, roughly four fifths seen once. The sequenced sample consisted of PBMCs or T cells enriched from blood (not recorded which). These TCRs come from a man aged 45-65 years who had recovered from COVID-19. The CDR3 runs from the conserved cysteine through the conserved F or W. The D gene is left open where the match is weak. Part of the rows lack a size; the others show once, few, many or a class for expanded clones.

cdr3_nt: TGTGCCAGCACCATTGGGGGGGGCTATGGCTACACCTTC; cdr3_aa: CASTIGGGYGYTF; d_call: -; clone_size: -; j_call: TRBJ1-2; v_call: TRBV12-3/TRBV12-4
cdr3_nt: TGTGCCAGCAGCGGGACAGGGGATTCACCCCTCCACTTT; cdr3_aa: CASSGTGDSPLHF; d_call: TRBD1; clone_size: -; j_call: TRBJ1-6; v_call: TRBV6-5
cdr3_nt: TGTGCCAGCAGTGCACAGGGAGGGCGGAACACTGAAGCTTTCTTT; cdr3_aa: CASSAQGGRNTEAFF; d_call: -; clone_size: once; j_call: TRBJ1-1; v_call: TRBV25-1
cdr3_nt: TGTGCCACCGAGGGGGGGGCTACTAACTATGGCTACACCTTC; cdr3_aa: CATEGGATNYGYTF; d_call: -; clone_size: -; j_call: TRBJ1-2; v_call: TRBV5-4
cdr3_nt: TGTGCCAGCACCCCAAAGGGACAGGGGTATGGCTACACCTTC; cdr3_aa: CASTPKGQGYGYTF; d_call: TRBD1; clone_size: -; j_call: TRBJ1-2; v_call: TRBV6-6
cdr3_nt: TGTGCCAGCAGCTGGACTAGCGAAGAGACCCAGTACTTC; cdr3_aa: CASSWTSEETQYF; d_call: TRBD2; clone_size: -; j_call: TRBJ2-5; v_call: TRBV12-3/TRBV12-4
cdr3_nt: TGTGCCAGCAGTTTATCTATGTTGGCCGAGCAGTACTTC; cdr3_aa: CASSLSMLAEQYF; d_call: -; clone_size: -; j_call: TRBJ2-7; v_call: TRBV27
cdr3_nt: TGTGCCAGCAGCTTGGACAGGGGCTATCAGTTCTTC; cdr3_aa: CASSLDRGYQFF; d_call: TRBD1; clone_size: -; j_call: TRBJ2-1; v_call: TRBV5-6
cdr3_nt: TGTGCCAGCAGTGAAGGGAGAAGCACTGAAGCTTTCTTT; cdr3_aa: CASSEGRSTEAFF; d_call: -; clone_size: -; j_call: TRBJ1-1; v_call: TRBV6-1
cdr3_nt: TGTGCCACGAGACTGATCTCCTATAATTCACCCCTCCACTTT; cdr3_aa: CATRLISYNSPLHF; d_call: -; clone_size: once; j_call: TRBJ1-6; v_call: TRBV19
cdr3_nt: TGTGCCAGCTCACCAATGACAGGGGCCGGCGCCGGGGAGCTGTTTTTT; cdr3_aa: CASSPMTGAGAGELFF; d_call: TRBD1; clone_size: -; j_call: TRBJ2-2; v_call: TRBV18
cdr3_nt: TGCGCCAGCAGCTTTGACAGTATCTACGAGCAGTACTTC; cdr3_aa: CASSFDSIYEQYF; d_call: -; clone_size: -; j_call: TRBJ2-7; v_call: TRBV5-1
cdr3_nt: TGTGCCAGCAGCCAAGAGAGCGAGCAGTTCTTC; cdr3_aa: CASSQESEQFF; d_call: -; clone_size: -; j_call: TRBJ2-1; v_call: TRBV3-1/TRBV3-2
cdr3_nt: TGTGCCAGCAGGTCTAGCGGGAGGGCCCACAATGAGCAGTTCTTC; cdr3_aa: CASRSSGRAHNEQFF; d_call: TRBD2; clone_size: -; j_call: TRBJ2-1; v_call: TRBV7-9
cdr3_nt: TGTGCCAGCGCATTTCGAGCGGACGAGCAGTTCTTC; cdr3_aa: CASAFRADEQFF; d_call: -; clone_size: -; j_call: TRBJ2-1; v_call: TRBV2
cdr3_nt: TGTGCCAGCAGAATTGGGGGGGGCGGCTACACCTTC; cdr3_aa: CASRIGGGGYTF; d_call: -; clone_size: -; j_call: TRBJ1-2; v_call: TRBV28
cdr3_nt: TGTGCCACCAGTGGGGGACTAGCAGGCGCCGGGGAGCTGTTTTTT; cdr3_aa: CATSGGLAGAGELFF; d_call: TRBD2; clone_size: -; j_call: TRBJ2-2; v_call: TRBV24-1
cdr3_nt: TGTGCCAGCAGCCGAGGACAGTCCTACGAGCAGTACTTC; cdr3_aa: CASSRGQSYEQYF; d_call: -; clone_size: once; j_call: TRBJ2-7; v_call: TRBV9
cdr3_nt: TGTGCCAGCTCGCCGAGGACAGGGAATCAGCCCCAGCATTTT; cdr3_aa: CASSPRTGNQPQHF; d_call: TRBD1; clone_size: -; j_call: TRBJ1-5; v_call: TRBV2
cdr3_nt: TGTGCCATCAGTGACGTAGGGGACAGGGGAGGAGATACGCAGTATTTT; cdr3_aa: CAISDVGDRGGDTQYF; d_call: TRBD1; clone_size: -; j_call: TRBJ2-3; v_call: TRBV10-3
cdr3_nt: TGTGCCAGCAGTGAAGCGCGGGGTTCGGAAGCTTTCTTT; cdr3_aa: CASSEARGSEAFF; d_call: -; clone_size: -; j_call: TRBJ1-1; v_call: TRBV6-1
cdr3_nt: TGTGCCAGCCTGGCCGGGTCTTCCTACAATGAGCAGTTCTTC; cdr3_aa: CASLAGSSYNEQFF; d_call: -; clone_size: -; j_call: TRBJ2-1; v_call: TRBV28
cdr3_nt: TGTGCCAGCAGTTTAGGGGGCAGAAGCAATCAGCCCCAGCATTTT; cdr3_aa: CASSLGGRSNQPQHF; d_call: -; clone_size: once; j_call: TRBJ1-5; v_call: TRBV28
cdr3_nt: TGTGCCAGCAGCGCCCTCTGGGTCACCCGGGGGGGAAATCAGCCCCAGCATTTT; cdr3_aa: CASSALWVTRGGNQPQHF; d_call: -; clone_size: few; j_call: TRBJ1-5; v_call: TRBV5-5
cdr3_nt: TGTGCCAGTAGTAAATTAGACATTAATCAGCCCCAGCATTTT; cdr3_aa: CASSKLDINQPQHF; d_call: -; clone_size: -; j_call: TRBJ1-5; v_call: TRBV19
cdr3_nt: TGTGCCAGCAGCCAGGGCAGATCAAGCGGGTCCCGCACAGATACGCAGTATTTT; cdr3_aa: CASSQGRSSGSRTDTQYF; d_call: -; clone_size: -; j_call: TRBJ2-3; v_call: TRBV14
cdr3_nt: TGCGCCAGCAGTCAATCGGACAGACTAGCGGTCTCCTACAATGAGCAGTTCTTC; cdr3_aa: CASSQSDRLAVSYNEQFF; d_call: TRBD2; clone_size: few; j_call: TRBJ2-1; v_call: TRBV23-1
cdr3_nt: TGTGCCAGCACGTTTGTGTTAGGGGATAGTAATGAGCAGTTCTTC; cdr3_aa: CASTFVLGDSNEQFF; d_call: -; clone_size: -; j_call: TRBJ2-1; v_call: TRBV7-9
cdr3_nt: TGTGCCAGCAGTTCTCTTTACGAGCAGTACTTC; cdr3_aa: CASSSLYEQYF; d_call: -; clone_size: -; j_call: TRBJ2-7; v_call: TRBV25-1
cdr3_nt: TGTGCCAGCAGCCAAGACTTGCGGCTAGCGGATATGGAGCAGTTCTTC; cdr3_aa: CASSQDLRLADMEQFF; d_call: TRBD2; clone_size: -; j_call: TRBJ2-1; v_call: TRBV14
cdr3_nt: TGTGCCAGCAGCCAGGGGACTAGCGGGACCTACAATGAGCAGTTCTTC; cdr3_aa: CASSQGTSGTYNEQFF; d_call: TRBD2; clone_size: -; j_call: TRBJ2-1; v_call: TRBV3-1/TRBV3-2
cdr3_nt: TGCAGTGCTAGTGGACTAGCGGGTTTCTACGAGCAGTACTTC; cdr3_aa: CSASGLAGFYEQYF; d_call: TRBD2; clone_size: -; j_call: TRBJ2-7; v_call: TRBV20-1
cdr3_nt: TGTGCCAGCAGCACCAACAGGGGGCTAGGAGAGCAGTACTTC; cdr3_aa: CASSTNRGLGEQYF; d_call: TRBD1; clone_size: -; j_call: TRBJ2-7; v_call: TRBV7-8
cdr3_nt: TGTGCCATCAGTGAGACAGGGACCTACGAGCAGTACTTC; cdr3_aa: CAISETGTYEQYF; d_call: -; clone_size: -; j_call: TRBJ2-7; v_call: TRBV10-3
cdr3_nt: TGTGCCAGCAGTTACCTATACGGTGAGCAGTTCTTC; cdr3_aa: CASSYLYGEQFF; d_call: -; clone_size: -; j_call: TRBJ2-1; v_call: TRBV6-5
cdr3_nt: TGTGCCAGCAGCCAGGGGGCGGGTAATTCACCCCTCCACTTT; cdr3_aa: CASSQGAGNSPLHF; d_call: TRBD1; clone_size: many; j_call: TRBJ1-6; v_call: TRBV13
cdr3_nt: TGTGCCACCTCTAACGTTCAAAGCTCCTACAATGAGCAGTTCTTC; cdr3_aa: CATSNVQSSYNEQFF; d_call: -; clone_size: -; j_call: TRBJ2-1; v_call: TRBV10-3
cdr3_nt: TGTGCCAGCAGTTATGAGGGGACAACCTACGAGCAGTACTTC; cdr3_aa: CASSYEGTTYEQYF; d_call: -; clone_size: -; j_call: TRBJ2-7; v_call: TRBV28
cdr3_nt: TGCGCCAGCAGCCCGGGGGGATCAGGCTACACCTTC; cdr3_aa: CASSPGGSGYTF; d_call: -; clone_size: -; j_call: TRBJ1-2; v_call: TRBV5-1
cdr3_nt: TGTGCCAGCAGCCCAACCAGAGCGGGGATCGGCAATGAGCAGTTCTTC; cdr3_aa: CASSPTRAGIGNEQFF; d_call: TRBD2; clone_size: few; j_call: TRBJ2-1; v_call: TRBV3-1/TRBV3-2
cdr3_nt: TGTGCCAGCAGTGAAGCTGGCCAGGAACTGGCCGGGGAGCTGTTTTTT; cdr3_aa: CASSEAGQELAGELFF; d_call: -; clone_size: -; j_call: TRBJ2-2; v_call: TRBV6-1
cdr3_nt: TGTGCCTGGAGTGTAATTTCCAGGGGTAATTCACCCCTCCACTTT; cdr3_aa: CAWSVISRGNSPLHF; d_call: -; clone_size: -; j_call: TRBJ1-6; v_call: TRBV30
cdr3_nt: TGTGCCAGCAGTTTCCCCACTAGCGGGGGATCGGGCGAGCAGTACTTC; cdr3_aa: CASSFPTSGGSGEQYF; d_call: TRBD2; clone_size: -; j_call: TRBJ2-7; v_call: TRBV28
cdr3_nt: TGCGCCAGCAGCCGACAGGGACCTGGAAACACCATATATTTT; cdr3_aa: CASSRQGPGNTIYF; d_call: TRBD1; clone_size: -; j_call: TRBJ1-3; v_call: TRBV5-1
cdr3_nt: TGTGCCAGCAGTACACAGGGTTCTGAGCAGTTCTTC; cdr3_aa: CASSTQGSEQFF; d_call: -; clone_size: -; j_call: TRBJ2-1; v_call: TRBV27
cdr3_nt: TGTGCCAGCAGCGTAGAACCTACTAGCGGGGTTTTTTCCTACAATGAGCAGTTCTTC; cdr3_aa: CASSVEPTSGVFSYNEQFF; d_call: TRBD2; clone_size: few; j_call: TRBJ2-1; v_call: TRBV9
cdr3_nt: TGTGCCACCAGCAGAGGAAGAGGGCAGGCAACTAATGAAAAACTGTTTTTT; cdr3_aa: CATSRGRGQATNEKLFF; d_call: -; clone_size: -; j_call: TRBJ1-4; v_call: TRBV15
cdr3_nt: TGTGCCAGCAGTTTAATTCTAACAGGGTGGCCCACTGAAGCTTTCTTT; cdr3_aa: CASSLILTGWPTEAFF; d_call: -; clone_size: -; j_call: TRBJ1-1; v_call: TRBV28
cdr3_nt: TGTGCCAGCAGGCTTGAGAATTCACCCCTCCACTTT; cdr3_aa: CASRLENSPLHF; d_call: -; clone_size: -; j_call: TRBJ1-6; v_call: TRBV5-5
cdr3_nt: TGTGCCAGCAGCTTGATGCGGACTAGTATCGCCGAGCAGTACTTC; cdr3_aa: CASSLMRTSIAEQYF; d_call: TRBD2; clone_size: once; j_call: TRBJ2-7; v_call: TRBV5-8
cdr3_nt: TGTGCCAGCAGCTTGGGGCCCGGACACCGAGGCAATCAGCCCCAGCATTTT; cdr3_aa: CASSLGPGHRGNQPQHF; d_call: -; clone_size: -; j_call: TRBJ1-5; v_call: TRBV5-5